Listed below are T cell receptor beta chains from one sample, sequenced in a study of a mutant IDH1 vaccine in newly diagnosed glioma. Sequencing used immunoSEQ multiplex PCR; TCRdb keeps in-frame clones, though not all of them. The data contain around 24,000 clones, approximately 89% of them singletons. The sequences come from PBMCs, collected from a glioma patient treated with radiotherapy, temozolomide or both. The receptors stem from a man aged 25-45 years with glioma. CDR3s include the opening cysteine and the closing phenylalanine or tryptophan. The D gene is left open where the match is weak. Clone size is not always given. Where it is, it says once, few, many or a class for expanded clones.

clone size	V gene	J gene	D gene	CDR3 protein	CDR3 DNA
-	TRBV4-2	TRBJ1-3	TRBD1	CASSIRGLGNTIYF	TGTGCCAGCAGCATCAGGGGGCTCGGAAACACCATATATTTT
few	TRBV4-1	TRBJ2-1	TRBD2	CASSQVEAGGYNEQFF	TGCGCCAGCAGCCAAGTAGAAGCGGGAGGTTACAATGAGCAGTTCTTC
once	TRBV7-6	TRBJ2-7	TRBD1	CASSIGQGSYEQYF	TGTGCCAGCAGCATAGGACAGGGTTCCTACGAGCAGTACTTC
-	TRBV15	TRBJ2-7	-	CATSSLSREDDEQYF	TGTGCCACCAGCAGTTTAAGTAGGGAAGATGACGAGCAGTACTTC
-	TRBV19	TRBJ1-5	TRBD1	CASSTTGGAAQPQHF	TGTGCCAGTAGTACGACAGGGGGCGCGGCCCAGCCCCAGCATTTT
-	TRBV30	TRBJ1-4	-	CAWSGKAGNEKLFF	TGTGCCTGGAGTGGAAAAGCAGGGAATGAAAAACTGTTTTTT
few	TRBV2	TRBJ1-1	-	CASSFVENTEAFF	TGTGCCAGCAGCTTTGTCGAGAACACTGAAGCTTTCTTT
-	TRBV5-1	TRBJ1-1	TRBD1	CASRRDRVKAEAFF	TGCGCCAGCAGACGCGACAGGGTGAAGGCTGAAGCTTTCTTT
few	TRBV5-1	TRBJ2-7	TRBD2	CASSPGLGYEQYF	TGCGCCAGCAGCCCGGGACTAGGCTACGAGCAGTACTTC
-	TRBV27	TRBJ2-5	-	CASSLRGDKTQYF	TGTGCCAGCAGTTTAAGGGGGGACAAGACCCAGTACTTC
-	TRBV15	TRBJ1-4	-	CATSRDFYEKLFF	TGTGCCACCAGCAGAGACTTTTATGAAAAACTGTTTTTT
-	TRBV11-2	TRBJ2-5	TRBD1	CASTETGARRETQYF	TGTGCCAGCACCGAAACAGGGGCCCGCCGGGAGACCCAGTACTTC
-	TRBV5-6	TRBJ2-7	-	CASSLAPQAGAGEQYF	TGTGCCAGCAGCTTGGCCCCCCAAGCTGGGGCTGGGGAGCAGTACTTC
-	TRBV5-1	TRBJ2-3	-	CASSSGTAHTDTQYF	TGCGCCAGCAGCTCCGGGACTGCTCACACAGATACGCAGTATTTT
once	TRBV19	TRBJ1-5	-	CASSIGGGSSNQPQHF	TGTGCCAGTAGTATTGGAGGGGGGAGTTCCAATCAGCCCCAGCATTTT
-	TRBV5-4	TRBJ1-1	TRBD1	CASSLENPGQGRKAFF	TGTGCCAGCAGCCTAGAAAACCCGGGACAGGGGAGGAAGGCTTTCTTT
-	TRBV5-1	TRBJ2-7	-	CASSLDVLTIYEQYF	TGCGCCAGCAGCTTGGACGTCCTGACGATCTACGAGCAGTACTTC
-	TRBV6-6	TRBJ2-1	TRBD1	CASSFRQGYNEQFF	TGTGCCAGCAGTTTCCGACAGGGTTACAATGAGCAGTTCTTC
-	TRBV9	TRBJ1-1	-	CASSVEGQWGTEAFF	TGTGCCAGCAGCGTAGAAGGGCAGTGGGGCACTGAAGCTTTCTTT
-	TRBV11-2	TRBJ1-4	TRBD1	CASRGQGATNEKLFF	TGTGCCAGCAGGGGACAGGGGGCAACTAATGAAAAACTGTTTTTT
-	TRBV7-6	TRBJ2-7	-	CASSLPGEASEQYF	TGTGCCAGCAGCCTCCCGGGGGAGGCCTCCGAGCAGTACTTC
-	TRBV5-1	TRBJ2-5	-	CASRGGPRGQETQYF	TGCGCCAGCAGGGGGGGGCCACGGGGGCAAGAGACCCAGTACTTC
-	TRBV12-5	TRBJ1-1	-	CASGSLPGKTEAFF	TGTGCTAGTGGTTCCCTCCCAGGGAAAACTGAAGCTTTCTTT
-	TRBV19	TRBJ1-1	TRBD1	CASSIPDRGPVNTEAFF	TGTGCCAGTAGTATCCCCGACAGGGGGCCAGTGAACACTGAAGCTTTCTTT
-	TRBV5-1	TRBJ2-7	-	CASSPGQIEAPYEQYF	TGCGCCAGCAGCCCCGGACAGATCGAGGCTCCCTACGAGCAGTACTTC
-	TRBV5-1	TRBJ2-7	-	CASSLSGASYEQYF	TGCGCCAGCAGCTTGTCAGGGGCGTCTTACGAGCAGTACTTC
-	TRBV12-5	TRBJ2-1	-	CASGPRGSSYNEQFF	TGTGCTAGTGGCCCCCGGGGTAGCTCCTACAATGAGCAGTTCTTC
-	TRBV11-3	TRBJ2-2	-	CASSQGAGELFF	TGTGCCAGCTCCCAGGGCGCCGGGGAGCTGTTTTTT
-	TRBV19	TRBJ1-5	-	CASNGPTSNQPQHF	TGTGCCAGTAACGGTCCAACTAGCAATCAGCCCCAGCATTTT
-	TRBV7-2	TRBJ1-4	-	CASSLKGFNEKLFF	TGTGCCAGCAGCCTAAAGGGATTTAATGAAAAACTGTTTTTT
-	TRBV5-6	TRBJ1-1	TRBD1	CASSPSTGATGSEAFF	TGTGCCAGCAGCCCATCGACAGGGGCAACGGGGAGTGAAGCTTTCTTT
-	TRBV6-1	TRBJ1-3	TRBD1	CASSEALTGGGNTIYF	TGTGCCAGCAGTGAAGCCCTGACAGGGGGCGGAAACACCATATATTTT
once	TRBV18	TRBJ1-1	TRBD1	CASSPGQWNTEAFF	TGTGCCAGCTCACCGGGACAGTGGAACACTGAAGCTTTCTTT
-	TRBV7-6	TRBJ1-2	-	CASSLLGRTPDGYTF	TGTGCCAGCAGCTTATTGGGGAGGACACCCGATGGCTACACCTTC
-	TRBV10-3	TRBJ1-2	-	CAISEPSQDGYTF	TGTGCCATCAGTGAGCCCTCCCAGGATGGCTACACCTTC
-	TRBV6-1	TRBJ1-2	-	CASRPGQTFYGYTF	TGTGCCAGCAGACCAGGACAAACGTTCTATGGCTACACCTTC
-	TRBV11-2	TRBJ1-2	TRBD1	CASSPAGGLAYGYTF	TGTGCCAGCAGCCCAGCAGGGGGATTGGCCTATGGCTACACCTTC
-	TRBV5-8	TRBJ1-5	-	CASSFPFDRSNQPQHF	TGTGCCAGCAGCTTTCCCTTCGACAGGAGCAATCAGCCCCAGCATTTT
-	TRBV6-1	TRBJ1-1	-	CASSDRVTEAFF	TGTGCCAGCAGTGATAGAGTCACTGAAGCTTTCTTT
-	TRBV7-9	TRBJ2-7	-	CASSLEGVISYEQYF	TGTGCCAGCAGCTTGGAGGGTGTGATTTCCTACGAGCAGTACTTC
-	TRBV5-4	TRBJ1-1	-	CASSLYTRQAFF	TGTGCCAGCAGCTTGTATACCAGGCAAGCTTTCTTT
-	TRBV5-8	TRBJ1-2	-	CASSFTGPSNYGYTF	TGTGCCAGCAGCTTCACGGGACCGTCTAACTATGGCTACACCTTC
few	TRBV4-1	TRBJ2-2	-	CASSYNGRNTGELFF	TGCGCCAGCAGCTATAACGGCAGGAACACCGGGGAGCTGTTTTTT
-	TRBV25-1	TRBJ2-7	-	CASSEGALWEQYF	TGTGCCAGCAGTGAGGGAGCGTTGTGGGAGCAGTACTTC
-	TRBV2	TRBJ2-2	TRBD2	CASSAGLAVLTGELFF	TGTGCCAGCAGTGCGGGACTAGCGGTTCTCACCGGGGAGCTGTTTTTT
-	TRBV9	TRBJ1-2	TRBD1	CASSGLPQEQGWEKSGYTF	TGTGCCAGCAGCGGCCTCCCCCAGGAACAGGGGTGGGAAAAATCTGGCTACACCTTC
-	TRBV2	TRBJ2-5	TRBD2	CATRLAGGRETQYF	TGTGCCACCCGACTAGCGGGAGGGAGGGAGACCCAGTACTTC
-	TRBV18	TRBJ1-5	TRBD1	CASSPTGGNQPQHF	TGTGCCAGCTCACCTACAGGGGGCAATCAGCCCCAGCATTTT
-	TRBV5-1	TRBJ2-7	TRBD2	CASSFSGGDYEQYF	TGCGCCAGCAGCTTTAGCGGGGGGGACTACGAGCAGTACTTC